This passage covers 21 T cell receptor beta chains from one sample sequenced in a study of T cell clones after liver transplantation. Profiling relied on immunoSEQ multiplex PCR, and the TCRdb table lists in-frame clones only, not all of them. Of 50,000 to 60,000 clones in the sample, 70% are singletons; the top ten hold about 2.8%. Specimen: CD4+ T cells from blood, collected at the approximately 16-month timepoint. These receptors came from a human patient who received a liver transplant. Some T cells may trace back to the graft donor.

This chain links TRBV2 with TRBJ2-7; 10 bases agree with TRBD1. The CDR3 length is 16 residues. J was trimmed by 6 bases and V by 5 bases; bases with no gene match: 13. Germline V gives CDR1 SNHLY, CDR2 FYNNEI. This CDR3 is CASSLKNRDRGSEQYF. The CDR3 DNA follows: TGTGCCAGCAGTCTTAAAAACCGGGACAGGGGATCCGAGCAGTACTTC.

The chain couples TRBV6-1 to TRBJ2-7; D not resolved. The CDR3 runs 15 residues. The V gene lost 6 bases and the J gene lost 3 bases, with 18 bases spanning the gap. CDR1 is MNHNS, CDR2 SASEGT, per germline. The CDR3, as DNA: TGTGCCAGCAGCACCTACCCCCTCCGATTCTACGAGCAGTACTTC. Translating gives CASSTYPLRFYEQYF.

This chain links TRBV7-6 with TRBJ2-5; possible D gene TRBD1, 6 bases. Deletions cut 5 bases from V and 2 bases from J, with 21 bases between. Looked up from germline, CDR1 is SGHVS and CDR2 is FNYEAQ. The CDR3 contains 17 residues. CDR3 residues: CASSKPPQGSWQETQYF. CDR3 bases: TGTGCCAGCAGCAAACCCCCACAGGGCTCATGGCAAGAGACCCAGTACTTC.

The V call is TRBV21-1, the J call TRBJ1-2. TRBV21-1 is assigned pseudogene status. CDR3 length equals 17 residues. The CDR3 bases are TGTGCCAGCAGCCCCTCGCGGGGCGCATGGGGGGAAAATGGCTACACCTTC. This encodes CASSPSRGAWGENGYTF.

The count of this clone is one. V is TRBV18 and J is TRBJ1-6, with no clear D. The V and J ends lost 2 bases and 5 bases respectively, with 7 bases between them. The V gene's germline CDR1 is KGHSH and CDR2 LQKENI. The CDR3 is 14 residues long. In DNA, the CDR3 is TGTGCCAGCTCACCAACACGGAATAATTCACCCCTCCACTTT. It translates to CASSPTRNNSPLHF.

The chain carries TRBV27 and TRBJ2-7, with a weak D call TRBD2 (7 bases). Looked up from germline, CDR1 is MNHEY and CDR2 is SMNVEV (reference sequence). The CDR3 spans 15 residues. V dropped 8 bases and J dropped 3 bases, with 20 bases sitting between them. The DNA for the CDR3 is TGTGCCAGCGTCGGGGCGGGGGCCCTGATCTACGAGCAGTACGTC. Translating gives CASVGAGALIYEQYV.

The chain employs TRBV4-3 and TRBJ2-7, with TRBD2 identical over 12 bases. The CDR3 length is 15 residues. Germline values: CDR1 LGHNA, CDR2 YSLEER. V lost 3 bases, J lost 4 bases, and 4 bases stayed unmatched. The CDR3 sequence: CASSQTSGSHYEQYV. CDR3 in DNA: TGCGCCAGCAGCCAGACTAGCGGGAGTCATTACGAGCAGTACGTC.

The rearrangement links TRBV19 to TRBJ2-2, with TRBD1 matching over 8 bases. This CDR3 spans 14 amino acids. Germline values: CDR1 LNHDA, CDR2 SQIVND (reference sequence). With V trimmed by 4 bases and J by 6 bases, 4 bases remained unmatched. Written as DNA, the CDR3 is TGTGCCAGTAGTAAGGACAGGGCTGCCGGGGAGCTGTTTTTT. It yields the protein CASSKDRAAGELFF.

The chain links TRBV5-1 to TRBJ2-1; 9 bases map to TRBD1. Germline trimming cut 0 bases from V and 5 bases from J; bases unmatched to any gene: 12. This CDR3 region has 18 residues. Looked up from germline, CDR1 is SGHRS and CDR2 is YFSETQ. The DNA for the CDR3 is TGCGCCAGCAGCTTGGATAATAGGGACAGGGTCGCACACAATGAGCAGTTCTTC. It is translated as CASSLDNRDRVAHNEQFF.

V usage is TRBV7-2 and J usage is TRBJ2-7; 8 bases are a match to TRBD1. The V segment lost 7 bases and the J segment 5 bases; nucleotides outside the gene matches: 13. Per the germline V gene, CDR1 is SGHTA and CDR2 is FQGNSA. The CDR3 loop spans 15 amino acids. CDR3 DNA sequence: TGTGCCAGCACCCCCGTCTCGACAGGGGCCGACGAGCAGTACTTC. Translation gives CASTPVSTGADEQYF.

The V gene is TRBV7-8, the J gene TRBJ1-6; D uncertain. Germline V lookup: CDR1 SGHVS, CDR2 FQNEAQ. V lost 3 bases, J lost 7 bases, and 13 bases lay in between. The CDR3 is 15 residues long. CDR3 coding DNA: TGTGCCAGCAGCTTGTCCGGCAGCCGAAATTCACCCCTCCACTTT. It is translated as CASSLSGSRNSPLHF.

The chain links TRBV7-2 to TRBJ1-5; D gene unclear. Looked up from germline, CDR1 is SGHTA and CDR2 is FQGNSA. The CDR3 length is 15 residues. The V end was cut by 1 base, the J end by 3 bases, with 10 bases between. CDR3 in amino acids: CASSLGSGPNQPQHF. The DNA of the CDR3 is TGTGCCAGCAGCTTAGGGAGCGGCCCCAATCAGCCCCAGCATTTT.

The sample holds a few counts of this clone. The CDR3 coding sequence is TGTGCCAGCAGCCAAGAAGCTACAAACACTGAAGCTTTCTTT. It codes for CASSQEATNTEAFF. The V and J genes are TRBV4-2 and TRBJ1-1, with D hard to call. Trimming stripped 0 bases from V and 2 bases from J, with 7 bases between. This CDR3 is 14 amino acids long. Germline loops: CDR1 LGHNA, CDR2 YNFKEQ.

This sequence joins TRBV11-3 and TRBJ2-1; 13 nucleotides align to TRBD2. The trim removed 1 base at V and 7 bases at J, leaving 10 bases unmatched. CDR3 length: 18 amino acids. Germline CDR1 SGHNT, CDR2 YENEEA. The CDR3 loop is CASSLVDRWTSGSNEQFF. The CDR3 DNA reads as TGTGCCAGCAGCTTAGTGGACCGGTGGACTAGCGGGAGTAATGAGCAGTTCTTC. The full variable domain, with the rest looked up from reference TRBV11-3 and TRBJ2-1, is EAGVVQSPRYKIIEKKQPVAFWCNPISGHNTLYWYLQNLGQGPELLIRYENEEAVDDSQLPKDRFSAERLKGVDSTLKIQPAELGDSAVYLCASSLVDRWTSGSNEQFFGPGTRLTVL.

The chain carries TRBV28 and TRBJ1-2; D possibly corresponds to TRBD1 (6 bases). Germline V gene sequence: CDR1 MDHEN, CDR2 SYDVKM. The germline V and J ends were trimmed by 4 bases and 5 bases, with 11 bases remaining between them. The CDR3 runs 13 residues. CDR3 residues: CASSSGTQYGYTF. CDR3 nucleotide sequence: TGTGCCAGCAGTTCCGGGACACAATATGGCTACACCTTC.

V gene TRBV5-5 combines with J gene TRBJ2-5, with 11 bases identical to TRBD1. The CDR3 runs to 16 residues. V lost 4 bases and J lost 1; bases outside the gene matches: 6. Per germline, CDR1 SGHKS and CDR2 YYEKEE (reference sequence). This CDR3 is CASSAGTGGFQETQYF. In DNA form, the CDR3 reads TGTGCCAGCAGCGCCGGGACAGGGGGTTTCCAAGAGACCCAGTACTTC.

The CDR3 DNA reads as TGTGCCAGCAGTTTATCCTGGAACACTGAAGCTTTCTTT. This translates into CASSLSWNTEAFF. The V and J genes are TRBV28 and TRBJ1-1; D gene ambiguous. CDR3 size: 13 residues. Germline V gene lookup returns CDR1 MDHEN and CDR2 SYDVKM. Trimming took off 1 base at V and 1 base at J, with 4 bases between the two ends.

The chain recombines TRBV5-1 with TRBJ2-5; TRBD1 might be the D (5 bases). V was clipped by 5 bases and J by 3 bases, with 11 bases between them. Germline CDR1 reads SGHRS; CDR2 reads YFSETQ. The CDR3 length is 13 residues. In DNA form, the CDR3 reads TGCGCCAGCAGGGGGCCCCCCAAAGAGACCCAGTACTTC. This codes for CASRGPPKETQYF. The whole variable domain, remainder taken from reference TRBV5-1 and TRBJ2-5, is KAGVTQTPRYLIKTRGQQVTLSCSPISGHRSVSWYQQTPGQGLQFLFEYFSETQRNKGNFPGRFSGRQFSNSRSEMNVSTLELGDSALYLCASRGPPKETQYFGPGTRLLVL.

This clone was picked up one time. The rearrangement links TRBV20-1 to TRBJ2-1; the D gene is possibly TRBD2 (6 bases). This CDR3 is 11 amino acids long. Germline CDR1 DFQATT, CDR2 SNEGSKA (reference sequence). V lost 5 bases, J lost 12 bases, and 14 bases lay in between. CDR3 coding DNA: TGCAGTGCTCTCTCGCGGGGAGGGCAGTTCTTC. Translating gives CSALSRGGQFF.

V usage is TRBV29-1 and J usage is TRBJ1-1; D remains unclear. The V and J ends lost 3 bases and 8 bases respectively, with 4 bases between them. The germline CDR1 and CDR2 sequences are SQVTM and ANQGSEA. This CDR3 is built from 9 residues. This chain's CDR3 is CSVDEEAFF. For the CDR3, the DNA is TGCAGCGTTGATGAAGAAGCTTTCTTT.

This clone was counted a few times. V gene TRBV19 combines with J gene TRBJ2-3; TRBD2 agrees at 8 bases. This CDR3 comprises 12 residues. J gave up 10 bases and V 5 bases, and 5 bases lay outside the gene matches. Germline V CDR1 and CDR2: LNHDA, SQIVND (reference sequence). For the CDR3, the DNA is TGTGCCAGTAGTGTGACTAGCGAGGCGCAGTATTTT. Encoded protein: CASSVTSEAQYF.